This T cell receptor (beta chain) was identified during a study of T cells in Graves' hyperthyroidism and ophthalmopathy. On the study more broadly: Pretreatment peripheral blood was obtained at initial diagnosis. Notes on the study in general: Ophthalmopathy and stable hyperthyroidism were separated by a 13 V-J model. Blood also showed most of the thyroid clonotypes that were expanded above 0.001.

Points on this clonotype: The target antigen is unknown.

V was clipped by 1 base and J by 0 bases, with 10 bases between them. This CDR3 has 16 residues. CDR1 SGHVS and CDR2 FNYEAQ come from the germline V gene. Lactation, pregnancy, other autoimmune disease or uncontrolled infection excluded patients. What was amplified from RNA transcripts were TCR beta CDR3 regions. An initial round of RT-PCR targeting the TCR CDR3 relied on the HTBI primer set. MiXCR was run by TCRdb on the multiplex PCR reads, yielding one entry per CDR3 protein. The table shows 640,000 or so distinct CDR3 sequences, with roughly 15% occurring only once. The receptor was derived from a woman between 35 and 50 years old with Graves' ophthalmopathy. This chain connects TRBV7-6 to TRBJ1-3; the D gene is possibly TRBD1 (5 bases). The sample comprised blood. The chain's CDR3 is CASSLGGPRSGNTIYF. CDR3 sequence (DNA): TGTGCCAGCAGCTTAGGGGGACCGCGCTCTGGAAACACCATATATTTT.